The 20 T cell receptor beta chains in this list originate from one sample, sequenced in a study of blood T cells in healthy people across ages. The second PCR ran roughly 6 to 12 cycles with a sample-barcoded 5' primer and J-beta primers. Via MiXCR, TCRdb re-called the 5' RACE reads, giving one row per CDR3 protein. Of 2 million or so distinct CDR3 sequences in the sample, 40% to 55% were seen once. The sequenced sample consisted of blood. The receptors stem from a woman in her forties in good health.

To note about this clonotype: An end of the junction differs from the germline gene, which may be a read error. This CDR3 reads CAGSYSLRGDTQYF. The CDR3 bases are TGTGCCGGCAGTTACTCGCTTCGTGGAGATACGCAGTATTTT. This sequence joins TRBV6-6 and TRBJ2-3; D call uncertain. CDR1 and CDR2 from the germline V gene are MNHNY and SVGAGI (reference sequence). The CDR3 spans 14 residues.

This clonotype was counted between two and nine times. The genes are TRBV27 and TRBJ2-1; weak D call: TRBD1 (6 bases). This CDR3 is 13 amino acids long. V lost 3 bases, J lost 9 bases, and 12 bases lay in between. The germline gives CDR1 MNHEY, CDR2 SMNVEV (reference sequence). The CDR3 region is CASSFLNRVEQFF. In nucleotides, the CDR3 is TGTGCCAGCAGTTTCTTAAACAGGGTTGAGCAGTTCTTC.

This chain joins TRBV9 and TRBJ2-5, with 8 bases lining up with TRBD1. Germline CDR1 reads SGDLS; CDR2 reads YYNGEE. V lost 3 bases to trimming and J lost 11 bases; unmatched junction nucleotides: 12. The CDR3 spans 14 residues. In DNA, the CDR3 is TGTGCCAGCAGCGGACAGGGGTCCCACAATGAGCAGTACTTC. Translating gives CASSGQGSHNEQYF. Full variable domain (missing parts from reference TRBV9 and TRBJ2-5): DSGVTQTPKHLITATGQRVTLRCSPRSGDLSVYWYQQSLDQGLQFLIQYYNGEERAKGNILERFSAQQFPDLHSELNLSSLELGDSALYFCASSGQGSHNEQYFGPGTRLLVL.

The chain uses TRBV5-1 and TRBJ2-3; unclear D gene. Trimming removed 3 bases from V and 1 base from J, with 12 bases in between. CDR3 length equals 15 residues. Germline CDR1 is SGHRS and CDR2 is YFSETQ. Written as DNA, the CDR3 is TGCGCCAGCAGCTGGGAAAGGAGAGGCACAGATACGCAGTATTTT. Amino acids: CASSWERRGTDTQYF.

Here the CDR3 DNA reads TGCGCCAGCAGCCCTCCGGGACAGAGTAAAGAGACCCAGTACTTC. Translating gives CASSPPGQSKETQYF. The chain combines TRBV5-1 with TRBJ2-7; the match to TRBD1 covers 7 bases. The J call may not be correct, given that the DNA end is closer to TRBJ2-5. This CDR3 is built from 15 residues. CDR1 is SGHRS and CDR2 is YFSETQ in the germline V gene.

J is TRBJ2-7 and V is TRBV4-3, with 9 positions matching TRBD1. Germline V gene data show CDR1 as LGHNA and CDR2 as YSLEER. V dropped 0 bases and J dropped 6; count of bases not matched to a gene: 21. The CDR3 sequence is 20 residues long. This CDR3 reads CASSQDWHEDRGYLVGEQYF. The CDR3 DNA is TGCGCCAGCAGCCAAGATTGGCATGAGGACAGGGGTTATTTGGTCGGCGAGCAGTACTTC.

The chain links TRBV28 to TRBJ2-7; either TRBD1 or TRBD2 may supply D (5 bases each). Germline-derived CDR1 and CDR2 are MDHEN and SYDVKM. This CDR3 spans 16 amino acids. With 2 bases removed from V and 4 bases from J, the gap between germline ends came to 18 bases. In DNA, the CDR3 is TGTGCCAGCAGTTTACTTAGTAGGGCGAGGGGTTACGAGCAGTACTTC. Protein sequence: CASSLLSRARGYEQYF.

V gene TRBV7-6 combines with J gene TRBJ2-1; D may match TRBD1 or TRBD2 (6 bases each). Germline CDR1 and CDR2: SGHVS and FNYEAQ. Trimming pared 0 bases from V and 8 bases from J, leaving 14 bases between. The CDR3 consists of 15 residues. CDR3 DNA sequence: TGTGCCAGCAGCTTAGCGGGGGGCTCCCCCGATGAGCAGTTCTTC. Its protein product is CASSLAGGSPDEQFF.

This clonotype was seen a few times. The rearrangement joins TRBV9 to TRBJ2-5; 14 nucleotides line up with TRBD2. The CDR3 length is 18 residues. Germline CDR1 and CDR2: SGDLS and YYNGEE. Germline trimming cut 4 bases from V and 5 bases from J; bases unmatched to any gene: 13. The CDR3 loop reads CASSLYGTSGGMRETQYF. DNA for the CDR3: TGTGCCAGCAGCCTCTACGGGACTAGCGGGGGAATGAGGGAGACCCAGTACTTC.

The V gene is TRBV6-2 or TRBV6-3, the J gene TRBJ2-7, with 9 bases identical to TRBD1. Germline V gene lookup returns CDR1 MNHEY and CDR2 SVGEGT. With 1 base clipped from V and 7 bases from J, the junction kept 5 bases outside the gene matches. The CDR3 consists of 14 residues. CDR3 DNA: TGTGCCAGCAGTTACTTCGGGACAGGGAGGGAGCAGTACTTC. Protein: CASSYFGTGREQYF.

Here the CDR3 reads CASSRPGKNIQYF. The CDR3 nucleotides read TGTGCCAGCAGTCGCCCTGGAAAAAACATTCAGTACTTC. This chain joins TRBV11-1 and TRBJ2-4; D gene unclear. CDR1 and CDR2 (germline): SGHAT, FQDESV (reference sequence). V was shortened by 6 bases and J by 4 bases, with 10 bases between the two germline ends. The CDR3 runs 13 residues.

Remarks on this clonotype: An end of the junction does not agree with germline; a read error may underlie this. This chain joins TRBV28 and TRBJ2-7; the match to TRBD1 covers 8 bases. This CDR3 has 16 amino acids. Germline-derived CDR1 and CDR2 are MDHEN and SYDVKM. CDR3 amino acids: CASNLGGQASSYVQYF. Written as DNA, the CDR3 is TGTGCCAGCAATTTGGGGGGACAGGCCAGCTCCTACGTGCAGTACTTC.

This clonotype was counted only a few times. The CDR3 region is CASSPPMRDGYTF. As DNA, the CDR3 is TGTGCCAGCAGCCCCCCTATGAGGGACGGCTACACCTTC. The chain has TRBV6-6 and TRBJ1-2, with a possible D match to TRBD1 (5 bases). The germline gives CDR1 MNHNY, CDR2 SVGAGI (reference sequence). This CDR3 is 13 amino acids long. V lost 6 bases and J 8 bases, leaving 16 bases between the germline ends.

This chain uses TRBV15 with TRBJ1-2; 7 positions agree with TRBD1. V shed 8 bases, J shed 2 bases, and the junction held 5 bases outside the gene matches. This CDR3 region has 13 residues. Germline CDR1 reads LNHNV; CDR2 reads YYDKDF (reference sequence). The CDR3 coding sequence is TGTGCCACCTCTTACAGGGGCAACTATGGCTACACCTTC. Translating gives CATSYRGNYGYTF.

There are a few counts of this clonotype. The genes are TRBV20-1 and TRBJ2-7, with 8 bases aligning to TRBD2. Germline lookup yields CDR1 DFQATT and CDR2 SNEGSKA (reference sequence). The CDR3 consists of 14 residues. The V segment lost 4 bases and the J segment 5 bases; nucleotides outside the gene matches: 10. Here the CDR3 DNA reads TGCAGTGCTATAAGTAGCGGGGTTGTCAACGAGCAGTACTTC. Encoded protein: CSAISSGVVNEQYF.

This chain links TRBV20-1 with TRBJ2-6; 7 bases align to TRBD2. This CDR3 comprises 17 residues. Trimming at V came to 6 bases and at J to 3 bases, leaving 14 bases not matched to a gene. CDR1 and CDR2 (germline): DFQATT, SNEGSKA (reference sequence). The CDR3 bases are TGCAGTGCCCCATCCCGCCAGGGAGGGAGTGGGGCCAACGTCCTGACTTTC. Translating it yields CSAPSRQGGSGANVLTF.

This clonotype has only a few counts. The chain carries TRBV12-3 or TRBV12-4 and TRBJ1-2, with 7 bases aligning to TRBD1. The CDR3 totals 14 residues. With 4 bases clipped from V and 2 bases from J, the junction kept 4 bases outside the gene matches. In DNA form, the CDR3 reads TGTGCCAGCAGTTCCCCGACAGGGAACTATGGCTACACCTTC. Translation gives CASSSPTGNYGYTF.

This rearrangement joins TRBV29-1 to TRBJ1-5, with D hard to call. The CDR3 runs 13 residues. V was trimmed by 5 bases and J by 2 bases, leaving 10 bases between them. The germline CDR1 and CDR2 sequences are SQVTM and ANQGSEA. CDR3 loop: CSVRLSGNQPQHF. DNA of the CDR3: TGCAGCGTTAGACTCTCGGGCAATCAGCCCCAGCATTTT.

In this sample, this clonotype turned up a few times. The chain recombines TRBV4-2 with TRBJ2-5; either TRBD1 or TRBD2 may fit D (5 bases each). Per the germline V gene, CDR1 is LGHNA and CDR2 is YNFKEQ. CDR3 size: 15 residues. V lost 0 bases to trimming and J lost 5 bases, with 13 bases between them. The CDR3 coding sequence is TGTGCCAGCAGCCAAGATGGGGGTTCTTGGGAGACCCAGTACTTC. Protein sequence: CASSQDGGSWETQYF.

This clonotype was detected a few times. The V gene is TRBV12-5, the J gene TRBJ2-1; TRBD1 is a possible D gene (6 bases). Germline lookup yields CDR1 LGHNT and CDR2 FRNRAP. The CDR3 covers 15 residues. V shed 7 bases and J shed 0 bases, with 13 bases lying between them. The CDR3 DNA follows: TGTGCTAGTGAGGGGGATGGGCTCTCCTACAATGAGCAGTTCTTC. Encoded protein: CASEGDGLSYNEQFF.